These 22 T cell receptor beta chains share one sample of origin, sequenced in a study of cytomegalovirus exposure and HLA in healthy donors. Sequencing was performed with immunoSEQ multiplex PCR; in TCRdb, only in-frame clones are kept and a portion is missing. The sample records about 160,000 clones, about 96% being singletons. The sample taken for sequencing was PBMCs. The receptors were sampled from a woman between 18 and 30 years old in good health and CMV-seronegative.

The V gene is TRBV10-2, the J gene TRBJ1-2; TRBD1 agrees at 7 bases. The trim removed 3 bases at V and 1 base at J, leaving 11 bases unmatched. Looked up from germline, CDR1 is WSHSY and CDR2 is SAAADI. This CDR3 is built from 17 residues. For the CDR3, the DNA is TGCGCCAGCAGTGACCCAACCCCTGGACAGGTTAACTATGGCTACACCTTC. Translation gives CASSDPTPGQVNYGYTF.

The V gene is TRBV5-1, the J gene TRBJ1-2; TRBD1 agrees at 8 bases. Looked up from germline, CDR1 is SGHRS and CDR2 is YFSETQ. J was trimmed by 3 bases and V by 3 bases; bases with no gene match: 4. CDR3 size: 14 residues. The CDR3 reads CASSSQGAYYGYTF. CDR3 bases: TGCGCCAGCAGCTCCCAGGGGGCCTACTATGGCTACACCTTC.

This clone was observed a handful of times. Other DNA sequences within the sample encode an identical CDR3. This sequence joins TRBV9 and TRBJ1-6, with 7 positions matching TRBD1. V dropped 0 bases and J dropped 7; count of bases not matched to a gene: 4. From germline, CDR1 is SGDLS and CDR2 YYNGEE. There are 15 residues in the CDR3. The CDR3 DNA reads as TGTGCCAGCAGCGTAGTCGCAGGGGGAAATTCACCCCTCCACTTT. Translated: CASSVVAGGNSPLHF.

The rearrangement links TRBV5-6 to TRBJ1-5, with 9 bases matching TRBD1. Germline V lookup: CDR1 SGHDT, CDR2 YYEEEE. Trimming took 3 bases from V and 4 from J; bases not matched to a gene: 2. The CDR3 has 14 amino acids. The DNA of the CDR3 is TGTGCCAGCAGCTCCGGGACAGGGAATCAGCCCCAGCATTTT. It codes for CASSSGTGNQPQHF. Supplemented by reference TRBV5-6 and TRBJ1-5, the full variable domain reads DAGVTQSPTHLIKTRGQQVTLRCSPKSGHDTVSWYQQALGQGPQFIFQYYEEEERQRGNFPDRFSGHQFPNYSSELNVNALLLGDSALYLCASSSGTGNQPQHFGDGTRLSIL.

Only one count was recorded for this clone. The chain has TRBV4-3 and TRBJ1-6; the D is unclear. This CDR3 has 13 residues. CDR1 and CDR2 (germline): LGHNA, YSLEER. V lost 0 bases and J 9 bases, leaving 6 bases between the germline ends. The CDR3 DNA reads as TGCGCCAGCAGCCAAGACGTAGTTTCACCCCTCCACTTT. Residues: CASSQDVVSPLHF.

The chain links TRBV10-2 to TRBJ1-1; D may be TRBD1 (5 bases). The CDR3 length is 14 residues. With 9 bases removed from V and 6 bases from J, the gap between germline ends came to 20 bases. Looked up from germline, CDR1 is WSHSY and CDR2 is SAAADI. CDR3 sequence reads: CASTIAGGIPEAFF. The CDR3 DNA reads TGCGCCAGTACCATCGCTGGGGGGATCCCTGAAGCTTTCTTT.

The chain is built from TRBV4-2 and TRBJ2-2; D is undetermined. Germline CDR1 and CDR2: LGHNA and YNFKEQ. The CDR3 sequence is 14 residues long. V shed 4 bases and J shed 3 bases, with 9 bases lying between them. CDR3 in amino acids: CASSRRSDTGELFF. CDR3 in DNA: TGTGCCAGCAGCCGAAGGAGCGACACCGGGGAGCTGTTTTTT.

To note about this clone: This CDR3 is also generated by other DNA sequences in the sample. The J gene is TRBJ2-5, the V gene TRBV7-2; 7 positions match TRBD2. Germline V CDR1 and CDR2: SGHTA, FQGNSA. The CDR3 length is 14 residues. The ends lost 0 bases at V and 5 bases at J; junction bases unmatched: 3. The DNA for the CDR3 is TGTGCCAGCAGCTTAGCGGGAGGGCGGGAGACCCAGTACTTC. This encodes CASSLAGGRETQYF.

V usage is TRBV9 and J usage is TRBJ2-5, with 10 bases fitting TRBD2. Germline V CDR1 and CDR2: SGDLS, YYNGEE. The CDR3 contains 15 residues. With V trimmed by 6 bases and J by 2 bases, 7 bases remained unmatched. CDR3 amino acids: CASTSGGATQETQYF. Here the CDR3 DNA reads TGTGCCAGCACAAGCGGGGGGGCCACGCAAGAGACCCAGTACTTC.

The CDR3 loop reads CASSPSGWGYEQYF. The CDR3 nucleotides are TGTGCCAGCAGTCCCTCAGGGTGGGGCTACGAGCAGTACTTC. The chain is built from TRBV6-5 and TRBJ2-7; TRBD1 is a possible D gene (5 bases). The CDR3 has 14 residues. The germline CDR1 and CDR2 sequences are MNHEY and SVGAGI. The V and J ends lost 5 bases and 3 bases respectively, with 14 bases between them.

This chain links TRBV5-6 with TRBJ2-7; 7 nucleotides match TRBD1. V lost 4 bases and J lost 3; bases outside the gene matches: 7. The CDR3 contains 14 residues. CDR1 SGHDT and CDR2 YYEEEE come from the germline V gene. The CDR3: CASSRQGLSYEQYF. The CDR3 nucleotides read TGTGCCAGCAGCAGACAGGGCTTGAGCTACGAGCAGTACTTC.

This chain links TRBV4-2 with TRBJ2-4; TRBD2 matches 12 bases. The V segment lost 0 bases and the J segment 6 bases; nucleotides outside the gene matches: 3. Germline V gives CDR1 LGHNA, CDR2 YNFKEQ. This CDR3 has 16 amino acids. Here the CDR3 DNA reads TGTGCCAGCAGCCAAGATTCGACTAGCGGGGGAAACATTCAGTACTTC. Translation: CASSQDSTSGGNIQYF.

The rearrangement uses TRBV6-6 and TRBJ1-2; D gene unclear. The V end was cut by 7 bases, the J end by 0 bases, with 9 bases between. The CDR3 loop spans 13 amino acids. CDR1 and CDR2 from the germline V gene are MNHNY and SVGAGI (reference sequence). CDR3 in amino acids: CASKRGTNYGYTF. In DNA form, the CDR3 reads TGTGCCAGCAAACGAGGGACTAACTATGGCTACACCTTC.

The rearrangement uses TRBV21-1 and TRBJ2-1; the table's D gene call, TRBD2, was not cross checked with the DNA. TRBV21-1 is a pseudogene. The CDR3 has 11 amino acids. The CDR3 DNA follows: TGTGCCAGAGCGGGGAGCAATGAGCAGTTCTTC. It yields the protein CARAGSNEQFF.

The chain has TRBV6-5 and TRBJ2-3, with D perhaps TRBD1 (6 bases). The CDR3 has 11 amino acids. CDR1 is MNHEY, CDR2 SVGAGI, per germline. V shed 4 bases and J shed 9 bases, with 8 bases lying between them. CDR3 sequence (DNA): TGTGCCAGCAGTTCAGGGGAAACGCAGTATTTT. Protein sequence: CASSSGETQYF.

V is TRBV9 and J is TRBJ2-3, with TRBD1 matching over 8 bases. Germline lookup yields CDR1 SGDLS and CDR2 YYNGEE. The CDR3 is 14 amino acids. The V gene end was trimmed by 3 bases and the J gene end by 2 bases; junction bases not matched to a gene: 2. In nucleotides, the CDR3 is TGTGCCAGCAGCGGGGGACAGGACACAGATACGCAGTATTTT. This sequence encodes CASSGGQDTDTQYF.

The CDR3 region is CAIRGREAYEQYF. DNA for the CDR3: TGTGCCATCCGGGGCAGGGAGGCCTACGAGCAGTACTTC. J is TRBJ2-7 and V is TRBV15; D may be TRBD2 (6 bases). V was clipped by 10 bases and J by 2 bases, with 15 bases between them. Looked up from germline, CDR1 is LNHNV and CDR2 is YYDKDF (reference sequence). The CDR3 contains 13 residues.

The chain carries TRBV2 and TRBJ1-2, with TRBD1 identical over 7 bases. The germline CDR1 and CDR2 sequences are SNHLY and FYNNEI. This CDR3 has 18 residues. Trimming took 7 bases from V and 1 from J; bases not matched to a gene: 18. CDR3 loop: CASKAGGTGTAHNYGYTF. CDR3 DNA sequence: TGTGCCAGCAAGGCGGGGGGGACCGGGACAGCTCATAACTATGGCTACACCTTC.

This rearrangement joins TRBV19 to TRBJ2-1; 7 bases are a match to TRBD2. In germline, CDR1 is LNHDA, CDR2 SQIVND (reference sequence). After removal of 9 bases from V and 4 bases from J, the junction contained 15 bases not matched to a gene. CDR3 length equals 16 residues. In DNA form, the CDR3 reads TGTGCCAGCCAGACGTGGGCGGGGGAAATTTACAATGAGCAGTTCTTC. It translates to CASQTWAGEIYNEQFF.

The chain couples TRBV10-2 to TRBJ2-5, with 10 bases fitting TRBD1. The V segment lost 6 bases and the J segment 0 bases; nucleotides outside the gene matches: 10. The CDR3 covers 17 residues. The germline gives CDR1 WSHSY, CDR2 SAAADI. CDR3 DNA: TGCGCCAGCAGGAGTCCGGGACAGGGGACCGACCAAGAGACCCAGTACTTC. This gives the protein CASRSPGQGTDQETQYF.

The chain uses TRBV4-1 and TRBJ1-5, with unresolved D. The ends were cut back, 1 base at V and 0 bases at J, with 16 bases in the middle. CDR1 is MGHRA and CDR2 is YSYEKL in the germline V gene. CDR3 length equals 18 residues. Here the CDR3 DNA reads TGCGCCAGCAGCCAAGGGTCAGGCAGGTCATATAGCAATCAGCCCCAGCATTTT. Translating gives CASSQGSGRSYSNQPQHF.

V usage is TRBV19 and J usage is TRBJ1-2; 7 bases map to TRBD1. The CDR3 loop spans 16 amino acids. Germline loops: CDR1 LNHDA, CDR2 SQIVND (reference sequence). The trim removed 4 bases at V and 5 bases at J, leaving 13 bases unmatched. The DNA of the CDR3 is TGTGCCAGTAGTAAGGGACAGATCTCCCGGCTATATGGCTACACCTTC. It is translated as CASSKGQISRLYGYTF.